The clone carrying this TCR beta chain came up a few times. Its antigen is unknown. V was shortened by 2 bases and J by 3 bases, with 7 bases between the two germline ends. The CDR3 sequence is 13 residues long. Germline values: CDR1 SGHNT, CDR2 YENEEA. This record comes from a study of cytomegalovirus exposure and HLA in healthy donors. Findings of the study overall: Cytomegalovirus association was assigned to more than 150 TCR beta chains. Most TCR sequences were rare, but some public TCRs occurred in many donors.

In the PCR, 60 Vbeta and 13 Jbeta primers were used. Sequencing used immunoSEQ multiplex PCR; TCRdb keeps in-frame clones, though not all of them. The sample lists about 110,000 clones; under 85% were seen once. The sample taken for sequencing was PBMCs. The clonotype comes from a male donor in good health and CMV-seronegative. V usage is TRBV11-3 and J usage is TRBJ1-1; D is ambiguous. CDR3 sequence (DNA): TGTGCCAGCAGCTTAAGTCAGGACACTGAAGCTTTCTTT. Its translation is CASSLSQDTEAFF.